This TCR beta chain was observed in a study of cytomegalovirus exposure and HLA in healthy donors (TCRdb year 2017). Study-level background: The 650 to 800 repertoires of the first cohort and the roughly 120 validation repertoires were produced on the same platform, according to a later analysis. The study aimed to test whether signatures of past pathogen exposure could be identified by cataloging public T cell receptors. In addition to the first cohort of roughly 670 subjects, a separate validation cohort of about 120 different subjects was used. To predict cytomegalovirus infection status, the study brought together high-throughput TCR immunosequencing, statistical association of individual TCRs with disease status, and machine learning.

Here is what the overall study found, with its caveats: In a later analysis, TCRs clustered in the first cohort were found to also tend to co-occur in the 110 or so validation repertoires, with 94% of cluster scores above 0. It was suggested by the authors that the approach could potentially be generalized to other disease states and immunological phenotypes. A few of the identified cytomegalovirus-associated TCR beta chains were confirmed in vitro to be specific for cytomegalovirus antigens. The study listed approximately 150 TCR beta chains as associated with cytomegalovirus. Most TCR sequences were observed very rarely across donors, whereas some public TCRs were present in many individuals. A later analysis lacked HLA typing for the validation cohort, so it scored co-occurrence in that cohort across all 110 or so repertoires. The classifier was reported to diagnose cytomegalovirus status with high specificity and sensitivity in both the original cohort and the validation cohort.

For this clone: Which antigen it targets is not known. There are no base qualities to consult, and no much larger clone falls within one base.

Donors formed part of the validation cohort, which comprised over a hundred subjects and was distinct from the first cohort of over 500 subjects. Libraries were constructed by the immunoSEQ multiplex PCR assay. As for how the authors treated the data: A statistical classification framework was built for diagnosing cytomegalovirus status from the catalog of TCR beta chain sequences. TCRdb obtained this table from immuneACCESS and retained in-frame rearrangements with V and J assigned. These tables miss some clones; where compared with another copy, unresolved V genes account for less than half of the shortfall, and the remainder is unexplained. V, J and clone size were drawn from that table, and D and trimming were deduced from the DNA. The table for this sample lists about 180,000 clones; approximately 87% of them were counted only once. Jointly, the top ten make up 1.4% of the sample. CDR1 and CDR2 (ENHRY, SYGVKD) derive from the germline V gene. V lost 2 bases and J lost 10 bases; the stretch between them is 12 bases long. The CDR3 has 13 amino acids, counting the end cysteine and phenylalanine. Just CDR3 DNA is preserved here, 39 bases in frame from base 1.

The specimen was PBMCs. The V gene is TRBV10-3 and the J gene is TRBJ2-1; a tentative D match to TRBD2 spans 5 bases. This sequence was found in a woman aged 25 to 39 in good health and CMV-seronegative. In nucleotides, the sequence is TGTGCCATCAGTGAGGCCGGGGTACAGGAGCAGTTCTTC. This sequence encodes CAISEAGVQEQFF.